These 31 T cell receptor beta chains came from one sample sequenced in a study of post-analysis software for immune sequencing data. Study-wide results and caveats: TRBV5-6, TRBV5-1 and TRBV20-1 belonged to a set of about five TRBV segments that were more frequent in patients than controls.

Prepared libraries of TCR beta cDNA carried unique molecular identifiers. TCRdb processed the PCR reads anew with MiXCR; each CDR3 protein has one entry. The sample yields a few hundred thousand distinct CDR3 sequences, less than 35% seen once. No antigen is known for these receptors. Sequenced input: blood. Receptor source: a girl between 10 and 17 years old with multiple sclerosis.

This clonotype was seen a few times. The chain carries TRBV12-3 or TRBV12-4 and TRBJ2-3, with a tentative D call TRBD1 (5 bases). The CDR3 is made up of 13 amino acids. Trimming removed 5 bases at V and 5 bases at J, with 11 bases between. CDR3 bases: TGTGCCAGCAGTCCCCCAGGGTTAGATACGCAGTATTTT. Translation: CASSPPGLDTQYF.

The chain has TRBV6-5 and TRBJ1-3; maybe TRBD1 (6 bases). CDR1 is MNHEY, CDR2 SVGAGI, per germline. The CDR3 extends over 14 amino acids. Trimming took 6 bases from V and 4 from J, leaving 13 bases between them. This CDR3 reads CASRKTGAGNTIYF. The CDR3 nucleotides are TGTGCCAGCAGGAAGACGGGGGCCGGAAACACCATATATTTT.

In DNA form, the CDR3 reads TGTGCCAGCAGCTTTCCCGACTCCTACAATGAGCAGTACTTC. This codes for CASSFPDSYNEQYF. This rearrangement joins TRBV7-2 to TRBJ2-1; no reliable D call. TRBJ2-7 explains the end of the DNA better; the J call may be wrong. The germline V gene encodes CDR1 SGHTA and CDR2 FQGNSA. This CDR3 is built from 14 residues.

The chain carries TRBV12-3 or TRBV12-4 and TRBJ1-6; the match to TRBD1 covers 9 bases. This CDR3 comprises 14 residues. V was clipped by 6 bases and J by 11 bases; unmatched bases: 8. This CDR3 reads CASSLGQGGPPLHF. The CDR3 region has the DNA TGTGCCAGCAGCCTGGGACAGGGTGGACCACCCCTCCACTTT.

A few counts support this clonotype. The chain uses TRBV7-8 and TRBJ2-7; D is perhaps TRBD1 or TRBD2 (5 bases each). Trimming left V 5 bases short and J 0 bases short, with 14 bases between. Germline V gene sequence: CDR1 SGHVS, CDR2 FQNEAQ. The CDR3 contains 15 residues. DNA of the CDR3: TGTGCCAGCAGCGCTTGGGACGGTAGCTCCTACGAGCAGTACTTC. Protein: CASSAWDGSSYEQYF.

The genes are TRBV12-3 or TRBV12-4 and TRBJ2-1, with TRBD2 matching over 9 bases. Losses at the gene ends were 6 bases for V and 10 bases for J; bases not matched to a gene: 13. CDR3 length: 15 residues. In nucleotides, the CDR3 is TGTGCCAGCAGCTCAACGGGACTAGCCCGACAGGAGCAGTTCTTC. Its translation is CASSSTGLARQEQFF.

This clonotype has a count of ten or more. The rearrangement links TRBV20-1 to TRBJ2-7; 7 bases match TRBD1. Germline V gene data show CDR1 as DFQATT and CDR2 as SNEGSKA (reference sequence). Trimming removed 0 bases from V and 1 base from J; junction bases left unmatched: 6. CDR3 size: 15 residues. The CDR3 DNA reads TGCAGTGCTAGAGATCGATGGACAGGTTCCTACGAGCAGTACTTC. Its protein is CSARDRWTGSYEQYF.

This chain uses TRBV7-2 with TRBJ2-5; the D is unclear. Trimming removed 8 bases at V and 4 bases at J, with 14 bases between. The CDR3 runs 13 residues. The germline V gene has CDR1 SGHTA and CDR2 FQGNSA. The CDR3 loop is CASASQSRETQYF. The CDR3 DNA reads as TGTGCCAGCGCCTCCCAAAGCCGAGAGACCCAGTACTTC. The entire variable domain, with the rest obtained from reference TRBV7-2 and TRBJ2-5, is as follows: GAGVSQSPSNKVTEKGKDVELRCDPISGHTALYWYRQSLGQGLEFLIYFQGNSAPDKSGLPSDRFSAERTGGSVSTLTIQRTQQEDSAVYLCASASQSRETQYFGPGTRLLVL.

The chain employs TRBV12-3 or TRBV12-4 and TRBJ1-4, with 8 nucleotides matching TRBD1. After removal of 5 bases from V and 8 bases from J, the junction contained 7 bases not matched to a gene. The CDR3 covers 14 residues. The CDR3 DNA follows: TGTGCCAGCAGTGACCGGGACAGGCGGGAAAAACTGTTTTTT. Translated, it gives CASSDRDRREKLFF.

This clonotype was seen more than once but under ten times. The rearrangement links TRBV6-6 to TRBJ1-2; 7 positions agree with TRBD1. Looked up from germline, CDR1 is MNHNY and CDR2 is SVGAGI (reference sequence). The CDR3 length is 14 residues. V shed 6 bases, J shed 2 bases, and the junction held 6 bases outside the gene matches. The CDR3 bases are TGTGCCAGCAGATTGGGACAGCCCAACTATGGCTACACCTTC. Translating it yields CASRLGQPNYGYTF.

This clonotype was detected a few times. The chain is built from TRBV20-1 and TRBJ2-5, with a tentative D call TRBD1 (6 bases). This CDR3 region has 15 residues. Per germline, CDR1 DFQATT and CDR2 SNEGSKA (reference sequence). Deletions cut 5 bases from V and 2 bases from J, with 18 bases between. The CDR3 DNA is TGCAGTGCTCATCCCCCCGGGGACACTCAAGAGACCCAGTACTTC. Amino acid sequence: CSAHPPGDTQETQYF.

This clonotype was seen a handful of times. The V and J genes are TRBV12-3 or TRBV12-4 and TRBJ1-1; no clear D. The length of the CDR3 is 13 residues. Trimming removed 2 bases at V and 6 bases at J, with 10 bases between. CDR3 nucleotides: TGTGCCAGCAGTTTACGGGCGGGAGCTGAAGCTTTCTTT. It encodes CASSLRAGAEAFF.

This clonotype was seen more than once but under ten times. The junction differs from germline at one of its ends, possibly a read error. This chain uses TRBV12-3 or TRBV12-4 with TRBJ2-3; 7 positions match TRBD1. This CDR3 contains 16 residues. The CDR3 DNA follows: TGTGCCAGCAGTTTTCGCACGACAGGGAACGCAGATGCGCAGTATTTT. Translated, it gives CASSFRTTGNADAQYF.

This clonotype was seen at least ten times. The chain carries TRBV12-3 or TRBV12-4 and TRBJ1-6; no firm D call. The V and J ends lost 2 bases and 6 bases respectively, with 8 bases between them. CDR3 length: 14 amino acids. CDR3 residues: CASSLLGSNSPLHF. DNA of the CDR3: TGTGCCAGCAGTTTATTAGGGTCTAATTCACCCCTCCACTTT.

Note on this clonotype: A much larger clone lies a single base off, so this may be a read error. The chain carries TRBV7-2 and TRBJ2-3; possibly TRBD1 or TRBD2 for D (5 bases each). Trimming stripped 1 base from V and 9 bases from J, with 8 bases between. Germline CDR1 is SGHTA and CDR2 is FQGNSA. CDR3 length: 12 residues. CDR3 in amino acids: CASSLDWGTQYF. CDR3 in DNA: TGTGCCAGCAGCTTAGACTGGGGGACGCAGTATTTT.

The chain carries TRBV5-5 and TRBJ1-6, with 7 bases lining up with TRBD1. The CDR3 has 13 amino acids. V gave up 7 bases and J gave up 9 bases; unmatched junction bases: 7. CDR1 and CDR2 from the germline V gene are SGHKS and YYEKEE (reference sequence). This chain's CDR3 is CASSPGGISPLHF. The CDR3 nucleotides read TGTGCCAGCTCCCCAGGGGGTATTTCACCCCTCCACTTT.

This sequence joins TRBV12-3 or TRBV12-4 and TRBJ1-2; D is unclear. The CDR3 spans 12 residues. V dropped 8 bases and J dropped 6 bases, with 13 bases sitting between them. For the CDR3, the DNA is TGTGCCAGCTCCCTGGGGATAAATGGCTACACCTTC. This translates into CASSLGINGYTF.

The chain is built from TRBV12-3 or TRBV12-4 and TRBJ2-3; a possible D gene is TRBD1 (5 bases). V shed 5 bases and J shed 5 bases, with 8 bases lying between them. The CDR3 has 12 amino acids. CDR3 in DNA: TGTGCCAGCAGTCAAACAGGAGATACGCAGTATTTT. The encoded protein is CASSQTGDTQYF.

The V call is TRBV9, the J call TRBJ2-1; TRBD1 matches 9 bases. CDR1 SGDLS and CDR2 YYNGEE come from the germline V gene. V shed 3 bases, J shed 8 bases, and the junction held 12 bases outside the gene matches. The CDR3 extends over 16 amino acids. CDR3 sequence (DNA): TGTGCCAGCAGCGCCCTTGGGGACAGGGTGACGGATGAGCAGTTCTTC. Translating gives CASSALGDRVTDEQFF.

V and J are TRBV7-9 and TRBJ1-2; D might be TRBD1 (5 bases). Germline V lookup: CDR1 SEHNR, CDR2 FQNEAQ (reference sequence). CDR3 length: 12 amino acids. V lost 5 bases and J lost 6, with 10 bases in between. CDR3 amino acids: CASSPLRDGYTF. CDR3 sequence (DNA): TGTGCCAGCAGCCCCCTCAGGGATGGCTACACCTTC.

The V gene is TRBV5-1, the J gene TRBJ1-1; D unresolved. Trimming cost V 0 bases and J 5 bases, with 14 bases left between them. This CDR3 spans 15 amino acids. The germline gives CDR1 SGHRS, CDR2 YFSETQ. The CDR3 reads CASSLVSGWETEAFF. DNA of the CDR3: TGCGCCAGCAGCTTGGTTTCGGGGTGGGAGACTGAAGCTTTCTTT.

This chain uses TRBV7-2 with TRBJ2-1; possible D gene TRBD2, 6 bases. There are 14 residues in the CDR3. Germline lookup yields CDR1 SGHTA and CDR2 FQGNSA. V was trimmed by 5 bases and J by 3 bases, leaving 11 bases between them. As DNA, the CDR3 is TGTGCCAGCAGCCCTAGCGCCAGCTACAATGAGCAGTTCTTC. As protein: CASSPSASYNEQFF.

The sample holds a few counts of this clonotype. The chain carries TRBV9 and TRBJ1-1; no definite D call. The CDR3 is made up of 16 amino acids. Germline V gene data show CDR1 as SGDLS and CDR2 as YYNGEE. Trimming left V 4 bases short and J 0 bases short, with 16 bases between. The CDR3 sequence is CASSPSLGTMNTEAFF. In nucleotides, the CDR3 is TGTGCCAGCAGCCCTTCACTGGGCACCATGAACACTGAAGCTTTCTTT.

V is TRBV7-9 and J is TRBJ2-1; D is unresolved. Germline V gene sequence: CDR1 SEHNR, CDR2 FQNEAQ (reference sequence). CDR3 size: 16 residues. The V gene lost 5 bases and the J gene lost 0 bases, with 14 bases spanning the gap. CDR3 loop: CASSKTHRSSYNEQFF. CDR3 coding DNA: TGTGCCAGCAGCAAAACCCACAGAAGCTCCTACAATGAGCAGTTCTTC.

In DNA form, the CDR3 reads TGCGCCAGCAGCCCTCGACAGGGGACCTCCTACGAGCAGTACTTC. Translation: CASSPRQGTSYEQYF. The gene calls are TRBV5-1 and TRBJ2-7, with 8 bases fitting TRBD1. V was clipped by 4 bases and J by 0 bases; unmatched bases: 6. Germline V CDR1 and CDR2: SGHRS, YFSETQ. The CDR3 extends over 15 amino acids.

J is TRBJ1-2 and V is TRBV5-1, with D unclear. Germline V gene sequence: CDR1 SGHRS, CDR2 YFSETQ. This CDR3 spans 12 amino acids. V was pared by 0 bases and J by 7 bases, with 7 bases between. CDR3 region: CASSLDEGGYTF. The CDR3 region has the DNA TGCGCCAGCAGCTTGGACGAGGGTGGCTACACCTTC.

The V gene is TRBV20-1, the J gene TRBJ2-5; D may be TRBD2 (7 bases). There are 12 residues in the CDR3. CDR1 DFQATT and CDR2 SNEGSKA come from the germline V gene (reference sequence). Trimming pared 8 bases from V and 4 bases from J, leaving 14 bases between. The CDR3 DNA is TGCAGTCCAACCGGGGGGCGAGAGACCCAGTACTTC. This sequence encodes CSPTGGRETQYF.

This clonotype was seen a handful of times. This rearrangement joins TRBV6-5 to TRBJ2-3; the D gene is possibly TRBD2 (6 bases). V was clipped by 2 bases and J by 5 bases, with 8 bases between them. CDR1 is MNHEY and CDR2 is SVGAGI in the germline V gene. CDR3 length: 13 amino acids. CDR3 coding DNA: TGTGCCAGCAGTTACCGGGAGTTAGATACGCAGTATTTT. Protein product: CASSYRELDTQYF.

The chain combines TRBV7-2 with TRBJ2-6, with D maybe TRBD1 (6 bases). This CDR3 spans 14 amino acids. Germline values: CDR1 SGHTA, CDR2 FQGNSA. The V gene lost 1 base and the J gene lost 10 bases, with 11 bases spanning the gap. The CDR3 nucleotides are TGTGCCAGCAGCTTAGACAGGGTACAGAACGTCCTGACTTTC. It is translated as CASSLDRVQNVLTF.

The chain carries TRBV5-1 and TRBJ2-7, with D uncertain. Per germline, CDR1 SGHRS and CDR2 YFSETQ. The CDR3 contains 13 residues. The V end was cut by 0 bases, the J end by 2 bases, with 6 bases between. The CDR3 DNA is TGCGCCAGCAGCTTGGTCGACACCTACGAGCAGTACTTC. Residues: CASSLVDTYEQYF.

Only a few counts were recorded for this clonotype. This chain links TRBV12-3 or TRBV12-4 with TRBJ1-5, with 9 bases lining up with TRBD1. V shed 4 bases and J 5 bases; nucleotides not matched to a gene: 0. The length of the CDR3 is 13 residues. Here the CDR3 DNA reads TGTGCCAGCAGTTGGACAGGGGATCAGCCCCAGCATTTT. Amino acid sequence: CASSWTGDQPQHF.